The rows below give T cell receptor beta chains drawn from one sample of a study of OX40 agonist ivuxolimab in advanced cancers. TCRdb's copy holds only in-frame clones and misses some; the assay was immunoSEQ multiplex PCR. The sample consists of tens of thousands of clones, 65% to 90% of them appearing once. The sequenced sample was CD4+ or CD8+ T cells sorted from blood, obtained in a trial of the OX40 agonist ivuxolimab. The receptors come from an adult with an advanced solid tumor such as melanoma, head and neck, liver or kidney cancer. CDR3s include the opening cysteine and the closing phenylalanine or tryptophan.

CASSSYSANTEAFF | TRBJ1-1 | TRBV7-6
CASKRNLAGGYEQYF | TRBJ2-7 | TRBV19
CASSLFGGSGNTIYF | TRBJ1-3 | TRBV5-4
CASRGEMNTEAFF | TRBJ1-1 | TRBV2
CASSIAVLGDLGAFF | TRBJ1-1 | TRBV19
CASSQGASGNTIYF | TRBJ1-3 | TRBV6-6
CASSGWGTGTSPLHF | TRBJ1-6 | TRBV5-4
CASSPNLLTIYF | TRBJ1-3 | TRBV19
CASSLVPDHYEQYF | TRBJ2-7 | TRBV7-2
CASRAPGKGENTEAFF | TRBJ1-1 | TRBV2
CATSRDPTENYGYTF | TRBJ1-2 | TRBV15
CASSPGTVSYEQYF | TRBJ2-7 | TRBV6-6
CASSYGGENTEAFF | TRBJ1-1 | TRBV6-5
CASSSEVDNGYTF | TRBJ1-2 | TRBV5-1
CASSHRQGGSNYGYTF | TRBJ1-2 | TRBV18
CASSPSPTGGYTF | TRBJ1-2 | TRBV19
CASTWDPGGQGASEQFF | TRBJ2-1 | TRBV5-1
CASSLVGGNGYGYTF | TRBJ1-2 | TRBV5-4
CATSFHLQGFYGYTF | TRBJ1-2 | TRBV15
CASSLEGDTNYGYTF | TRBJ1-2 | TRBV18
CASSIRGGRADEQFF | TRBJ2-1 | TRBV19
CASSLGTEVSYEQYF | TRBJ2-7 | TRBV5-5
CASSLDRAEKLFF | TRBJ1-4 | TRBV7-9
CASSPTLADTEAFF | TRBJ1-1 | TRBV5-4
CASSQSSLVMRTGELFF | TRBJ2-2 | TRBV4-3
CASSPKGDTGELFF | TRBJ2-2 | TRBV18
CASSSSSGQETQYF | TRBJ2-5 | TRBV7-9